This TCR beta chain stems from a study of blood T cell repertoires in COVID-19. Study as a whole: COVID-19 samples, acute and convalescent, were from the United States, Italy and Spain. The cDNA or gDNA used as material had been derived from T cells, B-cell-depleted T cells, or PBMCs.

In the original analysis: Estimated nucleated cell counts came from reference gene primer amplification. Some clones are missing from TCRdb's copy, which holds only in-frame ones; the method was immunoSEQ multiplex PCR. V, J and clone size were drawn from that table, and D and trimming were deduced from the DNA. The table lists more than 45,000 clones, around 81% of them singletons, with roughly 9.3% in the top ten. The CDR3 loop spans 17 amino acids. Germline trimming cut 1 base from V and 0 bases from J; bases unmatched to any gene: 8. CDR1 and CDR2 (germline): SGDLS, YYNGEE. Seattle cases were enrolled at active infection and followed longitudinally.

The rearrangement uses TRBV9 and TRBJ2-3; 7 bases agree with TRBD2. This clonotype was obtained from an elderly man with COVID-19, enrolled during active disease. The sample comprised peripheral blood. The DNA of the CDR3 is TGTGCCAGCAGCGTACCTCCGGGAGGCGGGAGCACAGATACGCAGTATTTT. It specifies CASSVPPGGGSTDTQYF. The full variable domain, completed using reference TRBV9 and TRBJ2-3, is DSGVTQTPKHLITATGQRVTLRCSPRSGDLSVYWYQQSLDQGLQFLIQYYNGEERAKGNILERFSAQQFPDLHSELNLSSLELGDSALYFCASSVPPGGGSTDTQYFGPGTRLTVL.